The 14 T cell receptor beta chains below come from one sample, sequenced in a study of cytomegalovirus exposure and HLA in healthy donors. The PCR employed 60 Vbeta primers together with 13 Jbeta primers. Method: immunoSEQ multiplex PCR; TCRdb's copy keeps in-frame clones and lacks some. This sample has 150,000 to 200,000 clones; 77% occur once, and the top ten carry roughly 7.3%. Sequenced sample: PBMCs. Source of these receptors: a male donor in good health and CMV-seropositive.

The chain couples TRBV10-1 to TRBJ2-1; TRBD1 matches 7 bases. Germline V gives CDR1 WNHNN, CDR2 SYGVQD (reference sequence). CDR3 length: 15 amino acids. V lost 6 bases to trimming and J lost 6 bases; unmatched junction nucleotides: 11. The DNA of the CDR3 is TGCGCCAGCAGCGGGACAGTAGGTAATTTCAATGAGCAGTTCTTC. As protein: CASSGTVGNFNEQFF.

CDR3 sequence: CASSLVPSGGETQYF. The CDR3 DNA reads as TGCGCCAGCAGCTTGGTCCCTAGCGGGGGGGAGACCCAGTACTTC. The rearrangement links TRBV5-1 to TRBJ2-5, with 11 nucleotides matching TRBD2. The V gene's germline CDR1 is SGHRS and CDR2 YFSETQ. V lost 0 bases, J lost 5 bases, and 3 bases stayed unmatched. The CDR3 contains 15 residues.

CDR3 sequence reads: CASNVGQGNTEAFF. CDR3 sequence (DNA): TGTGCCAGCAACGTAGGACAGGGTAATACTGAAGCTTTCTTT. The chain combines TRBV6-5 with TRBJ1-1; 8 bases match TRBD1. V lost 7 bases to trimming and J lost 5 bases; unmatched junction nucleotides: 9. Germline V gene lookup returns CDR1 MNHEY and CDR2 SVGAGI. The CDR3 loop spans 14 amino acids.

This sequence joins TRBV4-2 and TRBJ2-1; 11 positions agree with TRBD1. Germline CDR1 and CDR2: LGHNA and YNFKEQ. The CDR3 loop spans 15 amino acids. The trim removed 0 bases at V and 10 bases at J, leaving 5 bases unmatched. The CDR3 DNA is TGTGCCAGCAGCCAAGATGGACAGGGGGCGGAAGAGCAGTTCTTC. As protein: CASSQDGQGAEEQFF.

The CDR3 loop is CASSQEDRYTGELFF. CDR3 nucleotides: TGCGCCAGCAGCCAGGAGGACAGGTACACCGGGGAGCTGTTTTTT. The chain uses TRBV4-3 and TRBJ2-2; 7 positions match TRBD1. Germline loops: CDR1 LGHNA, CDR2 YSLEER. This CDR3 spans 15 amino acids. Trimming removed 3 bases from V and 3 bases from J; junction bases left unmatched: 4.

The chain joins TRBV19 to TRBJ2-7, with D maybe TRBD2 (6 bases). The CDR3 covers 15 residues. V lost 1 base and J 4 bases, leaving 14 bases between the germline ends. CDR1 and CDR2 from the germline V gene are LNHDA and SQIVND (reference sequence). The CDR3 here is CASSIVGGDTYEQYF. CDR3 in DNA: TGTGCCAGTAGTATAGTAGGCGGGGATACGTACGAGCAGTACTTC.

V gene TRBV19 combines with J gene TRBJ2-5, with 10 positions matching TRBD2. This CDR3 comprises 15 residues. Germline CDR1 is LNHDA and CDR2 is SQIVND (reference sequence). V gave up 4 bases and J gave up 4 bases; unmatched junction bases: 6. The CDR3 DNA sequence: TGTGCCAGTAGTAGGGTAGCGGGGGGCGGAGAGACCCAGTACTTC. It specifies CASSRVAGGGETQYF.

The V call is TRBV6-5, the J call TRBJ2-1, with D perhaps matching TRBD1 (5 bases). V was trimmed by 10 bases and J by 2 bases, leaving 9 bases between them. This CDR3 has 12 amino acids. Germline assignment: CDR1 MNHEY and CDR2 SVGAGI. CDR3 nucleotide sequence: TGTGCCACCGAGACAGCCTACAATGAGCAGTTCTTC. Amino acid sequence: CATETAYNEQFF.

The rearrangement links TRBV2 to TRBJ2-2, with 7 bases that match TRBD1. The junction had 6 bases not matched to a gene; V was cut back by 3 bases and J by 2 bases. CDR3 length: 16 amino acids. Germline V CDR1 and CDR2: SNHLY, FYNNEI. The CDR3 reads CASSDPTGLNTGELFF. The CDR3 region has the DNA TGTGCCAGCAGTGACCCGACAGGGCTTAACACCGGGGAGCTGTTTTTT.

V is TRBV2 and J is TRBJ1-2; 10 nucleotides line up with TRBD1. CDR1 and CDR2 from the germline V gene are SNHLY and FYNNEI. This CDR3 is built from 14 residues. The V gene end was trimmed by 7 bases and the J gene end by 3 bases; junction bases not matched to a gene: 5. The CDR3 protein is CASIGTGVDYGYTF. DNA for the CDR3: TGTGCCAGCATCGGGACAGGGGTGGACTATGGCTACACCTTC.

This clone occurred once. The chain carries TRBV6-1 and TRBJ1-1; 9 bases are a match to TRBD1. V shed 4 bases, J shed 5 bases, and the junction held 5 bases outside the gene matches. The CDR3 spans 14 residues. CDR1 is MNHNS, CDR2 SASEGT, per germline. CDR3 sequence: CASSGTGVQTEAFF. CDR3 sequence (DNA): TGTGCCAGCAGTGGGACAGGGGTCCAGACTGAAGCTTTCTTT.

The chain uses TRBV4-2 and TRBJ2-7; 7 nucleotides align to TRBD1. The germline CDR1 and CDR2 sequences are LGHNA and YNFKEQ. This CDR3 has 16 amino acids. Trimming took 3 bases from V and 5 from J; bases not matched to a gene: 13. The CDR3 DNA is TGTGCCAGCAGCCAGCAGAGGGGGCAGGTTAATGACGAGCAGTACTTC. Its translation is CASSQQRGQVNDEQYF.

This sequence joins TRBV6-5 and TRBJ2-7; D is possibly TRBD2 (5 bases). V lost 10 bases to trimming and J lost 7 bases, with 17 bases between them. Germline V gene lookup returns CDR1 MNHEY and CDR2 SVGAGI. The CDR3 totals 12 residues. CDR3 amino acids: CATRTGSGEQYF. The CDR3 DNA reads TGTGCCACCCGAACGGGGTCTGGGGAGCAGTACTTC.

The V and J genes are TRBV23-1 and TRBJ2-2, with D hard to call. TRBV23-1 counts as an open reading frame of uncertain function. The germline V and J ends were trimmed by 8 bases and 9 bases, with 10 bases remaining between them. This CDR3 region has 11 residues. The CDR3 coding sequence is TGCGCCAGCGGGCGCCCACGGGAGCTGTTTTTT. This codes for CASGRPRELFF.